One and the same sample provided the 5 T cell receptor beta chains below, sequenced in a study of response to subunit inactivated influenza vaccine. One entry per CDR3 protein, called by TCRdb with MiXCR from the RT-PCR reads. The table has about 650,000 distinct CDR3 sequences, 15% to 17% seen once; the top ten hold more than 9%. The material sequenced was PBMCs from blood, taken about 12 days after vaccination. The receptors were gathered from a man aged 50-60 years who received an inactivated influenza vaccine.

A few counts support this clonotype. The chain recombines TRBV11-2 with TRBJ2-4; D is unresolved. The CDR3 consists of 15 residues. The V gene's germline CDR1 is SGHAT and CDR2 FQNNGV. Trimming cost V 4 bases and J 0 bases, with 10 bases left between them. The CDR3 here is CASSSARRAKNIQYF. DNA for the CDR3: TGTGCCAGCAGCTCCGCAAGGAGAGCCAAAAACATTCAGTACTTC.

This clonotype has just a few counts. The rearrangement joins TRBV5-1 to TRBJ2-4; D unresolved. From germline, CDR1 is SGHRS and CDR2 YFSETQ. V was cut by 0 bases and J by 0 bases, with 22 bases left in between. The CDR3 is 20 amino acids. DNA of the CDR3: TGCGCCAGCAGCTTGGCCGACCAAACCACTCATCCAGTAGCCAAAAACATTCAGTACTTC. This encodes CASSLADQTTHPVAKNIQYF.

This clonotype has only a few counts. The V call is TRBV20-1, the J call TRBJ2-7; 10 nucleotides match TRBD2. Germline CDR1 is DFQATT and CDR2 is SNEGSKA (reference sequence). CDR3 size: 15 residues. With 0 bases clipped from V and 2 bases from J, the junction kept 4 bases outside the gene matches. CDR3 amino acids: CSARDPLAGAYEQYF. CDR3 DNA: TGCAGTGCTAGAGACCCTCTAGCGGGGGCCTACGAGCAGTACTTC.

The CDR3 protein is CSVVSQGLYNEQFF. The CDR3 nucleotides read TGCAGCGTTGTCTCCCAGGGACTCTACAATGAGCAGTTCTTC. This chain uses TRBV29-1 with TRBJ2-1; a possible D gene is TRBD2 (6 bases). Germline CDR1 and CDR2: SQVTM and ANQGSEA. The CDR3 length is 14 residues. Trimming took off 4 bases at V and 3 bases at J, with 13 bases between the two ends.

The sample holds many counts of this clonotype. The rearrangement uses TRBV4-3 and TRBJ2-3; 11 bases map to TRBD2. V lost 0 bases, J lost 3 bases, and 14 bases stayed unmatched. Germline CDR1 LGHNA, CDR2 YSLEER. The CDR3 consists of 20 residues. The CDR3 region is CASSQDVVGLAGDGTDTQYF. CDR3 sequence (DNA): TGCGCCAGCAGCCAAGACGTGGTCGGACTAGCGGGTGACGGGACAGATACGCAGTATTTT.